Listed here are 18 T cell receptor beta chains from one sample, sequenced in a study of blood T cell repertoires in COVID-19. Profiling relied on immunoSEQ multiplex PCR, and the TCRdb table lists in-frame clones only, not all of them. The table records fewer than 350,000 clones, over 75% of them present only once. Sequencing was performed on peripheral blood. These receptors came from a woman in her 30s with COVID-19, enrolled during active disease.

The chain has TRBV27 and TRBJ2-3, with a weak D call TRBD1 (6 bases). The V and J ends lost 7 bases and 3 bases respectively, with 17 bases between them. Germline assignment: CDR1 MNHEY and CDR2 SMNVEV (reference sequence). This CDR3 spans 15 amino acids. Here the CDR3 reads CASTPGVISTDTQYF. In DNA form, the CDR3 reads TGTGCCAGCACCCCAGGGGTGATAAGTACAGATACGCAGTATTTT.

The chain links TRBV11-2 to TRBJ2-5; maybe TRBD2 (6 bases). V shed 7 bases and J shed 2 bases, with 11 bases lying between them. CDR1 and CDR2 (germline): SGHAT, FQNNGV. The CDR3 length is 13 residues. This chain's CDR3 is CASTKGLQETQYF. Written as DNA, the CDR3 is TGTGCCAGCACAAAGGGACTGCAAGAGACCCAGTACTTC.

This chain uses TRBV29-1 with TRBJ2-1; TRBD1 aligns across 9 bases. Looked up from germline, CDR1 is SQVTM and CDR2 is ANQGSEA. V lost 1 base, J lost 3 bases, and 10 bases stayed unmatched. CDR3 length equals 17 residues. The CDR3 DNA sequence: TGCAGCGTTGAAGGGGTCCCCGGGACAGGGATCTACAATGAGCAGTTCTTC. Its protein product is CSVEGVPGTGIYNEQFF.

This clone was counted only a few times. The V call is TRBV9, the J call TRBJ2-2; TRBD1 agrees at 7 bases. Germline CDR1 and CDR2: SGDLS and YYNGEE. The CDR3 is 16 residues long. Trimming at V came to 0 bases and at J to 5 bases, leaving 7 bases not matched to a gene. DNA of the CDR3: TGTGCCAGCAGCGTAGCGACAGGGTTTATTACCGGGGAGCTGTTTTTT. It codes for CASSVATGFITGELFF. Full variable domain (missing parts from reference TRBV9 and TRBJ2-2): DSGVTQTPKHLITATGQRVTLRCSPRSGDLSVYWYQQSLDQGLQFLIQYYNGEERAKGNILERFSAQQFPDLHSELNLSSLELGDSALYFCASSVATGFITGELFFGEGSRLTVL.

This sequence joins TRBV28 and TRBJ1-4, with TRBD1 matching 7 bases. The CDR3 length is 15 residues. Trimming took 5 bases from V and 7 from J; bases not matched to a gene: 10. Per the germline V gene, CDR1 is MDHEN and CDR2 is SYDVKM. For the CDR3, the DNA is TGTGCCAGCAGTCATCGACAGGGCAGTTCTGAAAAACTGTTTTTT. It codes for CASSHRQGSSEKLFF.

The V gene is TRBV7-9, the J gene TRBJ2-1, with TRBD2 as a possible D gene (5 bases). The CDR3 is 15 amino acids. The germline V gene has CDR1 SEHNR and CDR2 FQNEAQ (reference sequence). V lost 4 bases to trimming and J lost 5 bases, with 15 bases between them. CDR3 region: CASSSLRTGNNEQFF. The CDR3 region has the DNA TGTGCCAGCAGCTCACTCAGGACTGGAAACAATGAGCAGTTCTTC.

The genes are TRBV28 and TRBJ2-1; a weak D match, TRBD1 (6 bases). V was cut by 5 bases and J by 2 bases, with 7 bases left in between. CDR1 MDHEN and CDR2 SYDVKM come from the germline V gene. This CDR3 has 13 amino acids. The CDR3 DNA is TGTGCCAGCAGTACAGGGACCTACAATGAGCAGTTCTTC. Residues: CASSTGTYNEQFF.

The chain carries TRBV3-1 (or the pseudogene TRBV3-2) and TRBJ1-6, with TRBD1 matching over 8 bases. The length of the CDR3 is 14 residues. Per the germline V gene, CDR1 is LGHDT and CDR2 is YNNKEL (reference sequence). The V gene end was trimmed by 4 bases and the J gene end by 7 bases; junction bases not matched to a gene: 3. CDR3: CASSLQGGNSPLHF. CDR3 bases: TGTGCCAGCAGCCTACAGGGGGGAAATTCACCCCTCCACTTT.

This chain joins TRBV28 and TRBJ2-4; TRBD2 matches at 7 bases. Losses at the gene ends were 6 bases for V and 8 bases for J; bases not matched to a gene: 7. Germline-derived CDR1 and CDR2 are MDHEN and SYDVKM. The CDR3 totals 13 residues. The CDR3 coding sequence is TGTGCCAGCAGGCAGCGGGGTAGGGACATTCAGTACTTC. This codes for CASRQRGRDIQYF.

The J gene is TRBJ2-3, the V gene TRBV5-1; D gene unclear. Germline assignment: CDR1 SGHRS and CDR2 YFSETQ. The CDR3 length is 15 residues. V dropped 0 bases and J dropped 2 bases, with 10 bases sitting between them. As DNA, the CDR3 is TGCGCCAGCAGCTTGGGCGGAAAAATCACAGATACGCAGTATTTT. It encodes CASSLGGKITDTQYF. Drawing the rest from reference TRBV5-1 and TRBJ2-3, the complete variable domain is KAGVTQTPRYLIKTRGQQVTLSCSPISGHRSVSWYQQTPGQGLQFLFEYFSETQRNKGNFPGRFSGRQFSNSRSEMNVSTLELGDSALYLCASSLGGKITDTQYFGPGTRLTVL.

The CDR3 nucleotides are TGTGCCAGCAGCGTTGGGGCGGGGGGCATCGAGCAGTACTTC. As protein: CASSVGAGGIEQYF. The V gene is TRBV7-9, the J gene TRBJ2-7, with 8 positions matching TRBD2. The junction had 9 bases not matched to a gene; V was cut back by 5 bases and J by 6 bases. The CDR3 contains 14 residues. Germline CDR1 SEHNR, CDR2 FQNEAQ (reference sequence).

The chain carries TRBV4-1 and TRBJ2-7; 7 bases are shared with TRBD1. V shed 0 bases and J 2 bases; nucleotides not matched to a gene: 1. The CDR3 runs 14 residues. Per germline, CDR1 MGHRA and CDR2 YSYEKL. CDR3: CASSQEGQTYEQYF. The CDR3, as DNA: TGCGCCAGCAGCCAAGAGGGACAGACCTACGAGCAGTACTTC.

This chain links TRBV5-1 with TRBJ2-7; 12 bases fit TRBD2. Germline-derived CDR1 and CDR2 are SGHRS and YFSETQ. The CDR3 spans 16 residues. Unmatched junction bases numbered 11, after V lost 4 bases and J lost 6 bases. This CDR3 reads CASSVSGTSGRLEQYF. CDR3 bases: TGCGCCAGCAGCGTAAGCGGGACTAGCGGGCGACTCGAGCAGTACTTC.

The J gene is TRBJ1-4, the V gene TRBV7-9; the D gene is possibly TRBD1 (5 bases). Looked up from germline, CDR1 is SEHNR and CDR2 is FQNEAQ (reference sequence). CDR3 length: 14 residues. Trimming removed 6 bases from V and 7 bases from J, with 15 bases in between. The CDR3, as DNA: TGTGCCAGCAGATCGGGGGGAGTGGGTGAAAAACTGTTTTTT. Translating gives CASRSGGVGEKLFF. The whole variable domain, filled in from reference TRBV7-9 and TRBJ1-4, reads DTGVSQNPRHKITKRGQNVTFRCDPISEHNRLYWYRQTLGQGPEFLTYFQNEAQLEKSRLLSDRFSAERPKGSFSTLEIQRTEQGDSAMYLCASRSGGVGEKLFFGSGTQLSVL.

Comments on this clone: Other DNA sequences in this sample translate to the same CDR3. CDR3 coding DNA: TGTGCCAGCAGCTTGATAGAGAACACTGAAGCTTTCTTT. This encodes CASSLIENTEAFF. The rearrangement joins TRBV5-5 to TRBJ1-1; D is undetermined. The germline CDR1 and CDR2 sequences are SGHKS and YYEKEE (reference sequence). There are 13 residues in the CDR3. Trimming took off 1 base at V and 1 base at J, with 5 bases between the two ends.

This chain uses TRBV7-6 with TRBJ1-5, with 10 bases identical to TRBD1. The J segment lost 3 bases and the V segment lost 5 bases, leaving 4 bases of the junction unmatched. CDR3 length equals 15 residues. Looked up from germline, CDR1 is SGHVS and CDR2 is FNYEAQ. CDR3 nucleotide sequence: TGTGCCAGCAGCCCGGGACAGGGGTACAATCAGCCCCAGCATTTT. The encoded protein is CASSPGQGYNQPQHF.

This sequence joins TRBV2 and TRBJ1-5; the D gene is possibly TRBD1 (5 bases). The CDR3 is 14 residues long. The germline V gene encodes CDR1 SNHLY and CDR2 FYNNEI. V was cut by 6 bases and J by 1 base, with 10 bases left in between. The CDR3 nucleotides read TGTGCCAGCAGGGCGGGACGGAGCAATCAGCCCCAGCATTTT. Protein: CASRAGRSNQPQHF. The full variable domain, its missing parts supplied by reference TRBV2 and TRBJ1-5, is EPEVTQTPSHQVTQMGQEVILRCVPISNHLYFYWYRQILGQKVEFLVSFYNNEISEKSEIFDDQFSVERPDGSNFTLKIRSTKLEDSAMYFCASRAGRSNQPQHFGDGTRLSIL.

This chain joins TRBV6-2 or TRBV6-3 and TRBJ2-7, with a possible D match to TRBD1 (6 bases). CDR1 and CDR2 from the germline V gene are MNHEY and SVGEGT. This CDR3 region has 14 residues. V was clipped by 0 bases and J by 6 bases, with 12 bases between them. CDR3 coding DNA: TGTGCCAGCAGTTACTCGAGGGACACTTCCGAGCAGTACTTC. Amino acid sequence: CASSYSRDTSEQYF.